This TCR beta chain is drawn from a study of PD-L1 blockade in urothelial cancer listed by TCRdb under 2017. About the investigation overall: All patients started therapy in the mid-2010s and received atezolizumab 1,200 mg intravenously every 3 weeks. About 85% of the roughly 29 patients were males with bladder-origin urothelial cancer, and about 65% of the roughly 29 reported a prior smoking history. An ECOG performance status of 0 or 1 was recorded for the patients, and 0 to 3 prior chemotherapy regimens had been received by the patients. Blood samples were analyzed at 3 weeks after treatment start (second dose) and at 6 weeks after treatment start. A median of 141,255 T cells and some 84,000 unique TCRs was obtained from blood samples, and a median clonality of approximately 0.08 was observed. Somatic, immune and clinical correlates of response to PD-L1 blockade with atezolizumab in urothelial cancer were the focus of an exploratory multi-omic analysis. Pretreatment tumor samples, along with matched peripheral blood serially collected before and after atezolizumab treatment, were subjected to TCR sequencing. Durable clinical benefit meant progression-free survival longer than 6 months, and TCR features were also tested against progression-free and overall survival. In the same patients, whole exome sequencing and RNA sequencing of pretreatment tumors were performed in addition to TCR sequencing. Fewer than ten patients achieved durable clinical benefit and approximately 20 did not. Over 28 patients had pretreatment blood TCR-seq, some 24 had at least one posttreatment blood collection, and some 24 had tumor TCR-seq. Results the study describes overall, beyond this receptor: Greater expansion of tumor-associated TCR clones in peripheral blood 3 weeks after the start of treatment was observed in patients with durable benefit (n of about 24, p = 0.022). Because of the small sample size (n of about 30) and the many exploratory analyses performed, the results are intended to be regarded as hypothesis-generating. A pretreatment peripheral blood TCR clonality below the median was linked to improved progression-free and overall survival.

Each PCR received spiked-in synthetic TCR analog templates so that absolute template abundance could be estimated from read counts. The immunoSEQ assay used bias-controlled V and J gene primers to amplify TCRbeta CDR3 regions from genomic DNA. Sequencing of rearranged TCRbeta segments was performed at approximately 20X coverage. The source study handled its data this way. Clustering was used to correct sequencing errors, and CDR3s were annotated against IMGT so that V, D and J genes could be assigned. Only productive TCRbeta rearrangements were used in downstream analyses, excluding out-of-frame or stop-codon sequences. Clonality was calculated as one minus the Shannon entropy normalized by the log of the number of unique productive sequences. Clones differing between time points or between blood and tumor were identified using Fisher's exact test with Benjamini-Hochberg correction, with an adjusted p below 0.01 applied as the threshold. TCRdb's version of the immuneACCESS table is confined to in-frame rearrangements and falls short of the full clone set. An unresolved V gene accounts for under half of the shortfall where checked; the remainder is of unknown origin. That table gives V, J and clone size, and the DNA gave D and trimming. The sample table shows about 37,000 clones, and about 79% are seen once. The ten largest clonotypes hold more than 15% of the sample.

The CDR3 has 14 amino acids, counting the end cysteine and phenylalanine. Only the CDR3 DNA stays, 42 bases, in frame from base 1. The germline V gene provides CDR1 SGHNT and CDR2 YENEEA. Cut back by 5 bases and 8 bases, the V and J ends lie 16 bases apart. Concerning this clone: Its antigen is unknown. No much larger clone exists at a distance of one base, and base qualities are not known.

The cohort included roughly 29 patients with locally advanced or metastatic urothelial carcinoma who were treated at Memorial Sloan Kettering on a trial protocol. Peripheral blood mononuclear cells were collected from each patient pretreatment and during treatment, giving between 1 and 8 total time points per patient. The Qiagen DNeasy Blood extraction kit was used to purify genomic DNA from total PBMCs and tumor samples. PBMCs were collected pretreatment and during treatment and were isolated and stored as previously described. The specimen was PBMCs, collected around atezolizumab (anti-PD-L1) treatment. The receptor comes from a man between 60 and 75 years old with urothelial cancer. The rearrangement joined TRBV11-3 to TRBJ1-3; there is no confident call for the D gene. The nucleotide sequence reads TGTGCCAGCAGCGTCGGGGAGGCCGGAGACACCATATATTTT. This gives the protein CASSVGEAGDTIYF.